Listed below are T cell receptor beta chains from one sample, sequenced in a study of shared clonotypes between healthy human individuals. Assay used: immunoSEQ multiplex PCR; TCRdb lists only in-frame clones, some missing. The sample yields 2 million to 2.5 million clones, 85% to 95% seen once. Sequenced input: naive CD4+ T cells from PBMCs. These receptors were taken from a man younger than 30 in good health. Some clones in this sample may be carry-over from other donors' samples. Each CDR3 is given with its conserved first and last residue. The D gene is left open where the match is weak. Size values are once, few and many counts, or a class for expanded clones, and some rows have none.

DNA	CDR3	size	J	V	D
TGTGCCAGCAGCTTATCCCCCGGCAGGGGGGTTTCGGATACGCAGTATTTT	CASSLSPGRGVSDTQYF	-	TRBJ2-3	TRBV13	-
TGTGCCAGCAGCTCCCGGACTAGCGGACTTCGAGATACGCAGTATTTT	CASSSRTSGLRDTQYF	-	TRBJ2-3	TRBV7-2	TRBD2
TGTGCCAGCAGCCAAGGGACTAGCGGGAGGGCCGGTGAGACCCAGTACTTC	CASSQGTSGRAGETQYF	-	TRBJ2-5	TRBV4-2	TRBD2
TGTGCCAGCAGCTTAAACGGGCAGGGGATCAACCAGCCCCAGCATTTT	CASSLNGQGINQPQHF	-	TRBJ1-5	TRBV7-2	-
TGTGCCAGCAGCCCAGCCGGGGAGGGGGGAACTAGCGGAGCCTACAATGAGCAGTTCTTC	CASSPAGEGGTSGAYNEQFF	once	TRBJ2-1	TRBV28	TRBD2
TGTGCCAGCAGCTCCCCGGGCAGGGGGCGTGTCACTGAAGCTTTCTTT	CASSSPGRGRVTEAFF	-	TRBJ1-1	TRBV14	TRBD1
TGTGCCAGCAGTTACTCCGGGGGCTACCAAGAGACCCAGTACTTC	CASSYSGGYQETQYF	once	TRBJ2-5	TRBV6-5	-
TGTGCCAGCAGTTTCTGGCCTAGCGGGAGCGGGGAGCTGTTTTTT	CASSFWPSGSGELFF	once	TRBJ2-2	TRBV28	TRBD2
TGTGCCAGCAGTCCCCCAGGCTCTGGAAACACCATATATTTT	CASSPPGSGNTIYF	-	TRBJ1-3	TRBV25-1	-
TGTGCCAGCTCACCACCGCTAGCGGACAATGAGCAGTTCTTC	CASSPPLADNEQFF	few	TRBJ2-1	TRBV18	TRBD2
TGTGCCAGCAGTTCGGGACCGTTCAATCAGCCCCAGCATTTT	CASSSGPFNQPQHF	-	TRBJ1-5	TRBV7-9	-
TGCGCCAGCAGCTTGTCGGCCGGGAGCTCCTACAATGAGCAGTTCTTC	CASSLSAGSSYNEQFF	-	TRBJ2-1	TRBV5-1	-
TGTGCCAGCAGCTTAAATATAAATGAGCAGTTCTTC	CASSLNINEQFF	-	TRBJ2-1	TRBV11-2	-
TGTGCCTGGAGTGTAATGGGGCAGGGCGGAGAGACCCAGTACTTC	CAWSVMGQGGETQYF	-	TRBJ2-5	TRBV30	-
TGTGCCAGCAGTGAAATCGGGGGGAACACTGAAGCTTTCTTT	CASSEIGGNTEAFF	-	TRBJ1-1	TRBV6-1	-
TGTGCCAGCAGCCATCGACCGTTTTTT	CASSHRPFF	few	TRBJ1-4	TRBV9	-
TGTGCCAGCAGCTTATACTCCGGATTCCAAGAGACCCAGTACTTC	CASSLYSGFQETQYF	-	TRBJ2-5	TRBV7-2	-
TGTGCCTGGAGTGTGGGTCCTTCGGATACGCAGTATTTT	CAWSVGPSDTQYF	once	TRBJ2-3	TRBV30	-
TGTGCCAGCGGTAGCGGGAGGGGGTGGACAGATACGCAGTATTTT	CASGSGRGWTDTQYF	-	TRBJ2-3	TRBV19	TRBD2
TGTGCCAGCAGCCTGGGGTACACAGATACGCAGTATTTT	CASSLGYTDTQYF	-	TRBJ2-3	TRBV9	-
TGTGCCAGCAGCTCTAGAGAGACCCAGTACTTC	CASSSRETQYF	once	TRBJ2-5	TRBV7-9	-
TGTGCCAGCAGCGCGTCCGACAGTTACAATGAGCAGTTCTTC	CASSASDSYNEQFF	-	TRBJ2-1	TRBV7-3	-
TGTGCCAGCAGCGTAGGGACTAGCGGGAGGGCCGAAACCGGGGAGCTGTTTTTT	CASSVGTSGRAETGELFF	once	TRBJ2-2	TRBV9	TRBD2
TGTGCCAGCAGCTTAGAAGGGACTAGCGGGTTGGTTGAGCAGTTCTTC	CASSLEGTSGLVEQFF	-	TRBJ2-1	TRBV7-2	TRBD2
TGTGCCAGCAGCTTGGGTTTGGCGGGAGGTTTTCAAGAGACCCAGTACTTC	CASSLGLAGGFQETQYF	-	TRBJ2-5	TRBV5-4	TRBD2
TGTGCCAGCAGTTTAGCGGGAACCACAGATACGCAGTATTTT	CASSLAGTTDTQYF	-	TRBJ2-3	TRBV7-2	TRBD2
TGCGCCAGCAGCTTGGCCGCAGACGCAGATACGCAGTATTTT	CASSLAADADTQYF	-	TRBJ2-3	TRBV5-1	-
TGTGCCAGCAGCGTAGCTTCACGGGCGGAGACCCAGTACTTC	CASSVASRAETQYF	once	TRBJ2-5	TRBV9	-
TGTGCCAGTAGTGCGCCGGGACTAGGGACCTACGAGCAGTACTTC	CASSAPGLGTYEQYF	-	TRBJ2-7	TRBV19	TRBD2
TGTGCCAGCAGAGGGCGGAACACCGGGGAGCTGTTTTTT	CASRGRNTGELFF	-	TRBJ2-2	TRBV6-5	-
TGCGCCAGCAGCCAGAGACCACGGGACAGGGGTATGGGGGCCAACGTCCTGACTTTC	CASSQRPRDRGMGANVLTF	-	TRBJ2-6	TRBV4-1	TRBD1
TGTGCCAGCAGTTTACCGGGCCAAGAGACCCAGTACTTC	CASSLPGQETQYF	-	TRBJ2-5	TRBV28	-
TGTGCCAGCAGCTTGGGTTCTGGGGAGCTGTTTTTT	CASSLGSGELFF	-	TRBJ2-2	TRBV5-6	-
TGCGCCAGCAGCCATGGGTCAGGGAATGGAAACACCATATATTTT	CASSHGSGNGNTIYF	-	TRBJ1-3	TRBV4-1	-
TGTGCCAGTAGTATACGGGGGACAGCTTCCGGCTACACCTTC	CASSIRGTASGYTF	-	TRBJ1-2	TRBV19	TRBD1
TGCAGCGTGGGACCCCCTTTCCAAGAGACCCAGTACTTC	CSVGPPFQETQYF	once	TRBJ2-5	TRBV29-1	-
TGCGCCAGCAGCATCCGGGACAGAACCTACAATGAGCAGTTCTTC	CASSIRDRTYNEQFF	-	TRBJ2-1	TRBV5-1	TRBD1
TGTGCCAGCAGCTTAATGGGAACGCATGGCTACACCTTC	CASSLMGTHGYTF	-	TRBJ1-2	TRBV7-2	-
TGTGCCAGCAGCGTTGACAGGGGAATCACAGATACGCAGTATTTT	CASSVDRGITDTQYF	-	TRBJ2-3	TRBV7-9	TRBD1
TGTGCCAGCAGCCGGTTACCTATAACGCAGTATTTT	CASSRLPITQYF	-	TRBJ2-3	TRBV11-2	-
TGCGCCAGCAGCTTGGATGTCGGCAACTCCTACAATGAGCAGTTCTTC	CASSLDVGNSYNEQFF	-	TRBJ2-1	TRBV5-1	-
TGTGCCAGCAGTTTAGACAGGGGCCAGCAGTACTTC	CASSLDRGQQYF	-	TRBJ2-7	TRBV28	TRBD1
TGTGCCAGTTTGTGGGAGTCCTACAATGAGCAGTTCTTC	CASLWESYNEQFF	-	TRBJ2-1	TRBV6-1	-
TGTGCCAGCAGTCCGAAAGCGGGAGCAGCCTACGAGCAGTACTTC	CASSPKAGAAYEQYF	-	TRBJ2-7	TRBV27	TRBD2
TGTGCCAGCAGCCCCCAGAGGGGTGAAGGAGAGACCCAGTACTTC	CASSPQRGEGETQYF	-	TRBJ2-5	TRBV7-2	-
TGTGCCAGCAGCTTTTTCTCTCACGGTATGAACACTGAAGCTTTCTTT	CASSFFSHGMNTEAFF	-	TRBJ1-1	TRBV5-6	-
TGTGCCAGCAGCGACCGGGACACGGAGACCCAGTACTTC	CASSDRDTETQYF	-	TRBJ2-5	TRBV7-3	-